Listed below are T cell receptor beta chains from one sample, sequenced in a study of response to subunit inactivated influenza vaccine. TCRdb re-called the RT-PCR reads through MiXCR, storing one row per CDR3 protein. The sample records 450,000 to 600,000 distinct CDR3 sequences, approximately 15% being singletons. This sample comprised CD4+ T cells sorted from PBMCs, obtained less than 30 months after vaccination. The receptors stem from a man between 50 and 69 years old who received an inactivated influenza vaccine. Each CDR3 is given with its conserved first and last residue. D genes are given only for firm matches. Clone size is stated in some rows and not others, as once, few, many or a class when expanded.

TRBV20-1	TRBJ1-6	.	few	TGCAGTGCTAGTGAGGGGTTAGCAAATTCACCCCTCCACTTT	CSASEGLANSPLHF
TRBV4-2	TRBJ1-4	.	.	TGTGCCAGCAGCCAAGGAGGGACTTTTGCGAAACTGTTTTTT	CASSQGGTFAKLFF
TRBV10-1	TRBJ2-7	TRBD1	.	TGCGCCAGCGGTGAGTCAGGGGGCTACGAGCAGTACTTC	CASGESGGYEQYF
TRBV5-1	TRBJ2-1	.	.	TGCGCCAGCAGCTTGGGCCCGGGACAAGGAACCTACAATGAGCAGTTCTTC	CASSLGPGQGTYNEQFF
TRBV28	TRBJ2-1	TRBD2	many	TGTGCCAGCAGTTTTATTCAGGCTAGCGGGTCCCAGTTCTTC	CASSFIQASGSQFF
TRBV18	TRBJ1-6	TRBD1	few	TGTGCCAGCTCACCGAGGGACAGCGGCTCACCCCTCCACTTT	CASSPRDSGSPLHF
TRBV11-2	TRBJ2-7	.	.	TGTGCCAGCAGCTTAGATGGGGTTGCCTACGAGCAGTACTTC	CASSLDGVAYEQYF
TRBV7-2	TRBJ2-7	.	.	TGTGCCAGCAGCCGTACGGGGGACCCGTCCTACGAGCAGTACTTC	CASSRTGDPSYEQYF
TRBV27	TRBJ2-1	TRBD2	few	TGTGCCAGCAGTCCAGGACTAGCGGGAGTTTATAATGAGCAGTTCTTC	CASSPGLAGVYNEQFF
TRBV29-1	TRBJ2-1	.	.	TGCAGCGTTGAAGATCTGGACGACCTTAGGTTCTTC	CSVEDLDDLRFF
TRBV29-1	TRBJ2-2	TRBD1	.	TGCAGCGTTGCAGGGGGCGATACCGGGGAGCTGTTTTTT	CSVAGGDTGELFF
TRBV14	TRBJ2-7	.	.	TGTGCCAGCAGCCAACTGGCGGGACCGGGTCGCGAGCAGTACTTC	CASSQLAGPGREQYF
TRBV15	TRBJ1-3	.	many	TGTGCCACCAGTGCACAGCGCTCTGGAAACACCATATATTTT	CATSAQRSGNTIYF
TRBV7-2	TRBJ1-1	.	many	TGTGCCAGCAGGACCCAGGGAGGGGGGTCGGGCACTGAAGCTTTCTTT	CASRTQGGGSGTEAFF
TRBV7-9	TRBJ1-5	.	few	TGTGCCAGCAGCTTAGAACAGGGCCCCTCGGGCAATCAGCCCCAGCATTTT	CASSLEQGPSGNQPQHF
TRBV20-1	TRBJ2-7	.	many	TGCAGTGCTGGTCCCGGGACTGCTTCCTACGAGCAGTACTTC	CSAGPGTASYEQYF
TRBV19	TRBJ2-4	.	.	TGTGCCAGTAGTCCCGGGACAACGAATCAGTACTTC	CASSPGTTNQYF
TRBV12-3/TRBV12-4	TRBJ1-3	.	many	TGTGCCAGCAGTGTTACAGGGACTGGAAACACCATATATTTT	CASSVTGTGNTIYF
TRBV5-1	TRBJ2-5	TRBD1	many	TGCGCCAGCAGCTTACAGGGGGCAGAGGAGACCCAGTACTTC	CASSLQGAEETQYF
TRBV28	TRBJ2-3	TRBD2	.	TGTGCCAGCAGACCTCCGGGACTAGCTCTAGATACGCAGTATTTT	CASRPPGLALDTQYF
TRBV29-1	TRBJ1-2	.	few	TGCAGCGTTGAAGGCTCACGGGCTGATAACTATGGCTACACCTTC	CSVEGSRADNYGYTF
TRBV7-9	TRBJ1-5	.	few	TGTGCCAGCAGCCGGCCGCCGGGGCAGCCCCAGCATTTT	CASSRPPGQPQHF
TRBV7-2	TRBJ2-3	TRBD2	many	TGTGCCAGCAGCCTACTCGGACTAGCGTTGACAGATACGCAGTATTTT	CASSLLGLALTDTQYF
TRBV10-2	TRBJ2-7	TRBD2	.	TGCGCCAGCAGTGTAACTAGCGGGGGGGTGTCCGAGCAGTACTTC	CASSVTSGGVSEQYF
TRBV4-2	TRBJ1-2	TRBD1	.	TGTGCCAGCAGCCCGCCCCTGGGACAGTATGGCTACACCTTC	CASSPPLGQYGYTF
TRBV20-1	TRBJ2-1	TRBD2	.	TGCAGTGCTGACAGGACTAGCGATTACAATGAGCAGTTCTTC	CSADRTSDYNEQFF
TRBV20-1	TRBJ1-2	TRBD1	.	TGCAGTGCGGTCCGGGACAGAAATAACTATGGCTACACCTTC	CSAVRDRNNYGYTF
TRBV6-2/TRBV6-3	TRBJ1-5	TRBD1	.	TGTGCCAGCAGTTACCTGGACAGGGGGGACAATCAGCCCCAGCATTTT	CASSYLDRGDNQPQHF
TRBV15	TRBJ2-2	.	.	TGTGCCACCAGCAGAGATATCGGAACCGGGGAGCTGTTTTTT	CATSRDIGTGELFF
TRBV2	TRBJ2-1	TRBD1	.	TGTGCCAGCAGTGTGGATGGTTCGGGACAGGGGTGGATCTTC	CASSVDGSGQGWIF
TRBV7-2	TRBJ2-1	TRBD2	many	TGTGCCAGCAGCTTACTCCTAGCGGGAGTTGAGCAGTTCTTC	CASSLLLAGVEQFF
TRBV20-1	TRBJ2-3	.	many	TGCAGTGCTAGGGTATATGGGGGGCCAGATACGCAGTATTTT	CSARVYGGPDTQYF
TRBV7-2	TRBJ2-1	TRBD2	.	TGTGCCAGCAGCTCCCTTGGCGGGAGGGGCTCCTACAATGAGCAGTTCTTC	CASSSLGGRGSYNEQFF
TRBV13	TRBJ2-5	.	few	TGTGCCAGCAGCTTCAGTGGGGGACAGACCCAGTACTTC	CASSFSGGQTQYF
TRBV4-3	TRBJ2-7	TRBD1	few	TGCGCCAGCAGCCAAGGAAGGGCAGGGGGCAGGGAGCAGTACTTC	CASSQGRAGGREQYF
TRBV10-3	TRBJ2-3	TRBD2	.	TGTGCCATCAGCATGACTAGCGGGAGCACAGATACGCAGTATTTT	CAISMTSGSTDTQYF
TRBV7-2	TRBJ1-4	.	many	TGTGCCAGCAGCCCCCAACAGGAAGTTAATGAAAAACTGTTTTTT	CASSPQQEVNEKLFF
TRBV4-3	TRBJ1-1	TRBD1	few	TGCGCCAGCAGCCGAGTCGAACAGGGGTCTGAAGCTTTCTTT	CASSRVEQGSEAFF
TRBV6-5	TRBJ1-1	.	.	TGTGCCAGCAGTTCTTCTGCCTTCTTT	CASSSSAFF
TRBV15	TRBJ2-7	TRBD1	few	TGTGCCACCAGCAGGGACAGGTTCAGCTACGAGCAGTACTTC	CATSRDRFSYEQYF
TRBV29-1	TRBJ1-5	.	many	TGCAGCGTTGGGGCAGGGCAGGAGCCCCAGCATTTT	CSVGAGQEPQHF
TRBV5-1	TRBJ1-2	TRBD1	.	TGCGCCAGCAGCCCGGACAGGCCAGCTAACTATGGCTACACCTTC	CASSPDRPANYGYTF
TRBV20-1	TRBJ1-5	.	.	TGCAGTGCTAGAATTGCCAGGGGAGGTCAGCCCCAGCATTTT	CSARIARGGQPQHF
TRBV5-1	TRBJ2-3	.	.	TGCGCCAGCAGCTTGATGAGACCACAAGATACGCAGTATTTT	CASSLMRPQDTQYF
TRBV20-1	TRBJ2-5	TRBD2	few	TGCAGTGCTGCCGGGAGGCCCTCCCAAGAGACCCAGTACTTC	CSAAGRPSQETQYF
TRBV4-2	TRBJ2-7	TRBD1	.	TGTGCCAGCAGCTCTCAGGGACAGACCTACGAGCAGTACTTC	CASSSQGQTYEQYF